Listed below are T cell receptor beta chains from one sample, sequenced in a study of early T cells in non-severe SARS-CoV-2 infection. TCRdb analysed the 5' RACE reads with MiXCR anew, one entry per CDR3 protein. The sample lists some 48,000 distinct CDR3 sequences, 3.5% to 5% occurring once. The sequenced sample was whole blood. The receptor set was obtained from an adult who was a healthcare worker with PCR-confirmed SARS-CoV-2 infection or an uninfected control (not recorded which). The conserved cysteine and the conserved F or W are not part of the CDR3 here. Each record gives: V gene, J gene, CDR3 protein.

>TRBV5-1|TRBJ2-1
ASSPGTSGMWNEQF
>TRBV19|TRBJ2-1
ASSIEGLVYNEQF
>TRBV7-9|TRBJ1-2
ASSLEPYYGYT
>TRBV5-1|TRBJ1-2
ASSLTPGPEPPAYGYT
>TRBV7-2|TRBJ2-3
ASSMGTGGTDTQY
>TRBV10-3|TRBJ2-5
ATGDGRQTQY
>TRBV7-3|TRBJ2-5
ASSLVPGGETQY
>TRBV10-1|TRBJ1-1
ASSESGGETEAF
>TRBV10-2|TRBJ2-7
ASSDRDKVEQY
>TRBV4-1|TRBJ2-3
ASSQRGTQY
>TRBV7-2|TRBJ1-1
ASSRDRNTEAF
>TRBV29-1|TRBJ1-2
SVVLDRTYGYT
>TRBV13|TRBJ1-1
ASSGRRLIRTEAF
>TRBV29-1|TRBJ1-5
SGSLGRGQPQH
>TRBV12-3/TRBV12-4|TRBJ2-2
ASRSPGDGELF
>TRBV7-2|TRBJ2-7
ASSLRTGPNEQY
>TRBV4-1|TRBJ1-6
ASSQDQVEGNSPLH
>TRBV10-2|TRBJ2-1
ASSLAYNSYNEQF
>TRBV5-1|TRBJ2-7
ASKASGLAVYEQY
>TRBV13|TRBJ1-5
ASSLRDVSNQPQH
>TRBV10-2|TRBJ1-5
ASSARAREPQH
>TRBV6-1|TRBJ1-5
ASSALTLLRRRRGQPQH
>TRBV12-3/TRBV12-4|TRBJ2-1
ASTSGGREENEQF
>TRBV4-3|TRBJ2-3
ASSQGVTSGYTQY
>TRBV7-6|TRBJ2-7
ASSLPLGGEQY
>TRBV11-2|TRBJ2-3
ASSLGTTGSGDTQY
>TRBV6-5|TRBJ2-7
ASQGPLLEQY
>TRBV4-3|TRBJ2-3
ASSQGWPSDTQY
>TRBV20-1|TRBJ2-2
SARDRRQGGGELF
>TRBV7-3|TRBJ2-3
ASSPTGGHTDTQY
>TRBV4-3|TRBJ2-1
ASSQDAAGGTYEQF
>TRBV20-1|TRBJ2-1
SARDRASGGYNEQF
>TRBV20-1|TRBJ2-7
SASRGAGGPYEQY
>TRBV20-1|TRBJ2-7
SVGQPDYEQY
>TRBV7-8|TRBJ2-1
ASSSISGATDEQF
>TRBV10-3|TRBJ2-1
AIRPGLAGGVVDSSYNEQF
>TRBV12-3/TRBV12-4|TRBJ2-1
ASSLGAGTLSSYNEQF
>TRBV4-2|TRBJ1-2
ASSLGLGDGYT
>TRBV20-1|TRBJ2-3
SARGGGYTDTQY
>TRBV29-1|TRBJ1-1
SGSTGTPGTEAF
>TRBV12-3/TRBV12-4|TRBJ2-7
ASSSGIYEQY
>TRBV12-3/TRBV12-4|TRBJ2-1
ASRTGLAGDDEQF